These T cell receptor beta chains were read from a single sample in a study of cytomegalovirus exposure and HLA in healthy donors. The protocol was immunoSEQ multiplex PCR, while the TCRdb copy is restricted to in-frame clones and leaves out a portion. The sample holds roughly 140,000 clones; over 65% are singletons and the top ten take over 2.5%. Sequenced input: PBMCs. Source of these receptors: a female donor in good health and CMV-seronegative. The CDR3 runs from the conserved cysteine through the conserved F or W. A D gene is named only where the DNA matches it firmly. Some rows mark clone size as missing; the rest say once, few, many or name a class of expanded clone.

v_call: TRBV7-9; clone_size: NA; j_call: TRBJ2-5; d_call: TRBD1; cdr3_aa: CASSLGAMGQGYETQYF; cdr3_nt: TGTGCCAGCAGCTTAGGCGCAATGGGACAGGGATACGAGACCCAGTACTTC
v_call: TRBV9; clone_size: NA; j_call: TRBJ1-5; d_call: NA; cdr3_aa: CASSVAENQPQHF; cdr3_nt: TGTGCCAGCAGCGTGGCAGAAAATCAGCCCCAGCATTTT
v_call: TRBV27; clone_size: NA; j_call: TRBJ1-1; d_call: NA; cdr3_aa: CASSRGWYTEAFF; cdr3_nt: TGTGCCAGCAGTCGAGGATGGTACACTGAAGCTTTCTTT
v_call: TRBV4-1; clone_size: NA; j_call: TRBJ1-3; d_call: NA; cdr3_aa: CASSPSVGTIYF; cdr3_nt: TGCGCCAGCAGCCCTTCGGTTGGCACCATATATTTT
v_call: TRBV15; clone_size: NA; j_call: TRBJ2-7; d_call: TRBD1; cdr3_aa: CAIRQGGTYEQYF; cdr3_nt: TGTGCCATCCGACAGGGGGGGACCTACGAGCAGTACTTC
v_call: TRBV30; clone_size: NA; j_call: TRBJ1-1; d_call: TRBD1; cdr3_aa: CAWSFRQGDTEAFF; cdr3_nt: TGTGCCTGGAGTTTTCGACAGGGCGACACTGAAGCTTTCTTT
v_call: TRBV19; clone_size: NA; j_call: TRBJ2-1; d_call: TRBD1; cdr3_aa: CASGQGVEQFF; cdr3_nt: TGTGCCAGTGGCCAGGGGGTTGAGCAGTTCTTC
v_call: TRBV4-3; clone_size: once; j_call: TRBJ1-2; d_call: NA; cdr3_aa: CASSQDNRQPYGYTF; cdr3_nt: TGCGCCAGCAGCCAAGACAATCGACAGCCTTATGGCTACACCTTC
v_call: TRBV4-2; clone_size: NA; j_call: TRBJ1-1; d_call: NA; cdr3_aa: CASSQGPAEAFF; cdr3_nt: TGTGCCAGCAGCCAAGGTCCAGCTGAAGCTTTCTTT
v_call: TRBV28; clone_size: NA; j_call: TRBJ2-5; d_call: TRBD1; cdr3_aa: CASSPTTGRPDQETQYF; cdr3_nt: TGTGCCAGCAGCCCTACGACAGGGCGGCCGGACCAAGAGACCCAGTACTTC
v_call: TRBV28; clone_size: NA; j_call: TRBJ2-2; d_call: TRBD2; cdr3_aa: CASSFSGGTGELFF; cdr3_nt: TGTGCCAGCAGTTTCTCGGGGGGCACCGGGGAGCTGTTTTTT
v_call: TRBV5-1; clone_size: NA; j_call: TRBJ2-2; d_call: TRBD2; cdr3_aa: CASSFNLAGAGTGELFF; cdr3_nt: TGCGCCAGCAGCTTCAACTTAGCGGGGGCCGGCACCGGGGAGCTGTTTTTT
v_call: TRBV5-5; clone_size: NA; j_call: TRBJ1-3; d_call: TRBD1; cdr3_aa: CASSRYRGLSGNTIYF; cdr3_nt: TGTGCCAGCAGCCGGTACAGGGGCCTCTCTGGAAACACCATATATTTT
v_call: TRBV9; clone_size: once; j_call: TRBJ2-1; d_call: NA; cdr3_aa: CASSEDSVRYNEQFF; cdr3_nt: TGTGCCAGCAGCGAAGATTCGGTGCGCTACAATGAGCAGTTCTTC
v_call: TRBV30; clone_size: NA; j_call: TRBJ2-3; d_call: NA; cdr3_aa: CAWSQGIGTDTQYF; cdr3_nt: TGTGCCTGGAGCCAGGGGATAGGCACAGATACGCAGTATTTT
v_call: TRBV6-1; clone_size: NA; j_call: TRBJ1-2; d_call: TRBD1; cdr3_aa: CASSDLTGQANYGYTF; cdr3_nt: TGTGCCAGCAGTGACCTGACAGGGCAGGCTAACTATGGCTACACCTTC
v_call: TRBV4-3; clone_size: NA; j_call: TRBJ1-1; d_call: NA; cdr3_aa: CASSQGGRGGAFF; cdr3_nt: TGCGCCAGCAGCCAAGGGGGGCGAGGGGGAGCTTTCTTT
v_call: TRBV7-9; clone_size: many; j_call: TRBJ2-3; d_call: NA; cdr3_aa: CASSLAQWGVNTQYF; cdr3_nt: TGTGCCAGCAGCCTTGCTCAATGGGGGGTAAATACGCAGTATTTT
v_call: TRBV29-1; clone_size: NA; j_call: TRBJ2-1; d_call: TRBD2; cdr3_aa: CSVTSGRENEQFF; cdr3_nt: TGCAGCGTGACTAGCGGGAGGGAGAATGAGCAGTTCTTC
v_call: TRBV15; clone_size: NA; j_call: TRBJ2-2; d_call: NA; cdr3_aa: CATSSVGGFTGELFF; cdr3_nt: TGTGCCACCAGCAGTGTTGGGGGGTTCACCGGGGAGCTGTTTTTT
v_call: TRBV5-1; clone_size: NA; j_call: TRBJ1-1; d_call: NA; cdr3_aa: CASTLGGVNTEAFF; cdr3_nt: TGCGCCAGCACCCTAGGAGGGGTGAACACTGAAGCTTTCTTT
v_call: TRBV5-4; clone_size: once; j_call: TRBJ1-2; d_call: NA; cdr3_aa: CASSPYQGNYGYTF; cdr3_nt: TGTGCCAGCAGCCCATACCAGGGGAACTATGGCTACACCTTC
v_call: TRBV18; clone_size: NA; j_call: TRBJ1-3; d_call: NA; cdr3_aa: CASSPIPGGNTIYF; cdr3_nt: TGTGCCAGCTCACCGATTCCGGGTGGAAACACCATATATTTT
v_call: TRBV7-2; clone_size: few; j_call: TRBJ1-6; d_call: NA; cdr3_aa: CASTPGGGQNSPLHF; cdr3_nt: TGTGCCAGCACCCCTGGTGGGGGACAAAATTCACCCCTCCACTTT
v_call: TRBV7-3; clone_size: NA; j_call: TRBJ2-5; d_call: TRBD1; cdr3_aa: CASSPQRGLQETQYF; cdr3_nt: TGTGCCAGCAGCCCCCAAAGGGGGCTCCAAGAGACCCAGTACTTC
v_call: TRBV4-2; clone_size: NA; j_call: TRBJ1-6; d_call: TRBD1; cdr3_aa: CASSQVTGGHSPLHF; cdr3_nt: TGTGCCAGCAGCCAAGTAACAGGGGGCCATTCACCCCTCCACTTT
v_call: TRBV27; clone_size: once; j_call: TRBJ2-3; d_call: NA; cdr3_aa: CASSLVRASTDTQYF; cdr3_nt: TGTGCCAGCAGTTTGGTAAGAGCTAGCACAGATACGCAGTATTTT
v_call: TRBV7-9; clone_size: NA; j_call: TRBJ1-2; d_call: TRBD1; cdr3_aa: CAGAPWTGGNLRNYGYTF; cdr3_nt: TGTGCCGGAGCCCCTTGGACAGGGGGCAACTTACGTAACTATGGCTACACCTTC
v_call: TRBV5-1; clone_size: NA; j_call: TRBJ1-1; d_call: TRBD1; cdr3_aa: CASTQLGTGVAEAFF; cdr3_nt: TGCGCCAGCACCCAGCTAGGGACAGGGGTCGCTGAAGCTTTCTTT
v_call: TRBV18; clone_size: once; j_call: TRBJ2-2; d_call: NA; cdr3_aa: CASSSQHLGANTGELFF; cdr3_nt: TGTGCCAGCTCATCGCAGCATTTAGGGGCGAACACCGGGGAGCTGTTTTTT
v_call: TRBV7-8; clone_size: NA; j_call: TRBJ1-1; d_call: NA; cdr3_aa: CASSLGQLNTEAFF; cdr3_nt: TGTGCCAGCAGCTTAGGACAGCTGAACACTGAAGCTTTCTTT
v_call: TRBV7-8; clone_size: once; j_call: TRBJ2-7; d_call: TRBD1; cdr3_aa: CASSPRQGGYEQYF; cdr3_nt: TGTGCCAGCAGCCCGCGACAGGGGGGCTACGAGCAGTACTTC
v_call: TRBV6-1; clone_size: NA; j_call: TRBJ2-3; d_call: NA; cdr3_aa: CASSEWREVPDTQYF; cdr3_nt: TGTGCCAGCAGTGAATGGAGGGAGGTCCCAGATACGCAGTATTTT
v_call: TRBV5-4; clone_size: NA; j_call: TRBJ2-3; d_call: TRBD2; cdr3_aa: CASSSGLAGLTDTQYF; cdr3_nt: TGTGCCAGCAGCTCGGGACTAGCGGGCCTCACAGATACGCAGTATTTT
v_call: TRBV28; clone_size: NA; j_call: TRBJ2-5; d_call: NA; cdr3_aa: CASSLDRYRIGTQYF; cdr3_nt: TGTGCCAGCAGTTTAGACAGGTACAGGATCGGGACCCAGTACTTC
v_call: TRBV4-1; clone_size: NA; j_call: TRBJ2-1; d_call: TRBD2; cdr3_aa: CASSHAGTSGIFWQFF; cdr3_nt: TGCGCCAGCAGCCACGCCGGGACTAGCGGGATATTTTGGCAGTTCTTC
v_call: TRBV18; clone_size: NA; j_call: TRBJ2-7; d_call: TRBD1; cdr3_aa: CASSPAGTGIYEQYF; cdr3_nt: TGTGCCAGCTCACCGGCCGGGACAGGGATCTACGAGCAGTACTTC
v_call: TRBV6-5; clone_size: NA; j_call: TRBJ2-1; d_call: TRBD1; cdr3_aa: CASSRQGVGEQFF; cdr3_nt: TGTGCCAGCAGCAGACAGGGGGTGGGGGAGCAGTTCTTC
v_call: TRBV29-1; clone_size: NA; j_call: TRBJ2-1; d_call: NA; cdr3_aa: CSVERRGSYNEQFF; cdr3_nt: TGCAGCGTTGAAAGACGGGGGTCCTACAATGAGCAGTTCTTC
v_call: TRBV5-4; clone_size: many; j_call: TRBJ1-1; d_call: NA; cdr3_aa: CASSYELTEAFF; cdr3_nt: TGTGCCAGCAGCTATGAACTGACTGAAGCTTTCTTT
v_call: TRBV7-2; clone_size: once; j_call: TRBJ1-6; d_call: NA; cdr3_aa: CASSLEGVSPLHF; cdr3_nt: TGTGCCAGCAGCTTAGAAGGGGTTTCACCCCTCCACTTT
v_call: TRBV4-1; clone_size: NA; j_call: TRBJ2-1; d_call: NA; cdr3_aa: CASSQGAGGSSYNEQFF; cdr3_nt: TGCGCCAGCAGCCAAGGGGCGGGCGGTTCATCCTACAATGAGCAGTTCTTC
v_call: TRBV2; clone_size: once; j_call: TRBJ2-7; d_call: TRBD2; cdr3_aa: CASSGLGQAGGAFKQYF; cdr3_nt: TGTGCCAGCAGTGGCCTGGGTCAAGCGGGAGGGGCCTTCAAGCAGTACTTC
v_call: TRBV27; clone_size: NA; j_call: TRBJ1-2; d_call: TRBD1; cdr3_aa: CASSLLDRRGLNYGYPF; cdr3_nt: TGTGCCAGCAGTTTGCTTGACAGGAGGGGGCTGAACTATGGCTACCCCTTC
v_call: TRBV2; clone_size: NA; j_call: TRBJ1-2; d_call: TRBD1; cdr3_aa: CASRGTGFGGYTF; cdr3_nt: TGTGCCAGCAGAGGGACAGGGTTTGGGGGCTACACCTTC
v_call: TRBV19; clone_size: NA; j_call: TRBJ1-2; d_call: NA; cdr3_aa: CASSEETNYGYTF; cdr3_nt: TGTGCCAGTAGCGAGGAGACTAACTATGGCTACACCTTC